Sequencing of this T cell receptor beta chain was carried out in a study of CD8 T cells in ankylosing spondylitis. General study points: A TCR beta motif of about 8 highly homologous variants seemed to mark ankylosing spondylitis blood. Clones linked to the disease showed a CD8+ phenotype. They occurred at relatively low frequencies in peripheral blood. Matched synovial fluid from ankylosing spondylitis patients was reported to be enriched for disease-linked clones. Prior literature has documented some motif variants in synovial fluid and blood from reactive arthritis.

This clonotype was recorded many times. Its antigen is unidentified. V was clipped by 6 bases and J by 1 base, with 15 bases between them. This CDR3 has 14 amino acids. The V gene's germline CDR1 is DFQATT and CDR2 SNEGSKA (reference sequence). Libraries of TCR beta came from quantitative 5'-RACE with molecular barcodes. TCRdb analysed the 5' RACE reads with MiXCR anew, one entry per CDR3 protein. The profile covers hundreds of thousands of distinct CDR3 sequences, with 10% to 15% appearing a single time and approximately 7% taken by the ten largest. V gene TRBV20-1 combines with J gene TRBJ1-1; weak D call: TRBD1 (6 bases). The source is a male donor with ankylosing spondylitis. The specimen was blood, either unsorted or a sorted T cell fraction (not recorded which). The CDR3 sequence: CSADLGGRNTEAFF. The CDR3 region has the DNA TGCAGTGCCGACCTGGGGGGGCGGAACACTGAAGCTTTCTTT.